The following is a T cell receptor (beta chain) sequence with its context. This entry belongs to a study of cytomegalovirus exposure and HLA in healthy donors. The PCR made use of 60 Vbeta and 13 Jbeta primers. Libraries were prepared by immunoSEQ multiplex PCR; TCRdb keeps only in-frame clonotypes and omits some of them. The repertoire includes approximately 150,000 clones, roughly four fifths of them detected once, and roughly 1.4% sits in the top ten. Looked up from germline, CDR1 is SGHRS and CDR2 is YFSETQ. V trimming: 0 bases; J trimming: 4 bases; junction bases outside the gene matches: 6. This CDR3 comprises 16 residues.

This receptor was obtained from a middle-aged man in good health and CMV-seronegative. This rearrangement joins TRBV5-1 to TRBJ2-2; 7 bases match TRBD2. The sequencing input was PBMCs. CDR3 amino acids: CASSLEKGGTTGELFF. DNA of the CDR3: TGCGCCAGCAGCTTGGAGAAGGGAGGGACCACCGGGGAGCTGTTTTTT.